The 24 T cell receptor beta chains below all came from one sample that was sequenced in a study of cytomegalovirus exposure and HLA in healthy donors. Only in-frame clones appear in the TCRdb table, and some are missing; sequencing was by immunoSEQ multiplex PCR. Among over 120,000 clones listed, approximately 89% were seen once. Sequencing input: PBMCs. These receptor sequences come from a woman younger than 30 in good health and CMV-seropositive.

The chain combines TRBV18 with TRBJ1-4; 7 bases fit TRBD1. Germline V gene data show CDR1 as KGHSH and CDR2 as LQKENI. Trimming cost V 3 bases and J 0 bases; bases outside gene matches: 16. The CDR3 length is 20 residues. CDR3: CASSPKPGQPSTSTNEKLFF. As DNA, the CDR3 is TGTGCCAGCTCACCTAAACCGGGACAGCCCAGTACATCAACTAATGAAAAACTGTTTTTT. The variable domain in full, with the rest retrieved from reference TRBV18 and TRBJ1-4, is NAGVMQNPRHLVRRRGQEARLRCSPMKGHSHVYWYRQLPEEGLKFMVYLQKENIIDESGMPKERFSAEFPKEGPSILRIQQVVRGDSAAYFCASSPKPGQPSTSTNEKLFFGSGTQLSVL.

The J gene is TRBJ2-3, the V gene TRBV28; 9 nucleotides match TRBD2. With 7 bases clipped from V and 2 bases from J, the junction kept 13 bases outside the gene matches. This CDR3 comprises 17 residues. The germline CDR1 and CDR2 sequences are MDHEN and SYDVKM. The CDR3 loop is CASTQTIAGGITDTQYF. CDR3 coding DNA: TGTGCCAGCACACAAACCATCGCGGGGGGGATCACAGATACGCAGTATTTT.

The table lists this clone with a few counts. The chain recombines TRBV19 with TRBJ2-7, with D tentatively TRBD2 (6 bases). The germline V gene encodes CDR1 LNHDA and CDR2 SQIVND (reference sequence). V lost 3 bases, J lost 1 base, and 10 bases lay in between. This CDR3 region has 14 residues. CDR3 sequence (DNA): TGTGCCAGTAGTATTCGGGGGTTATCCTACGAGCAGTACTTC. This gives the protein CASSIRGLSYEQYF.

This clone is a singleton in its sample. The genes are TRBV7-7 and TRBJ2-2; 15 nucleotides match TRBD2. The germline V gene encodes CDR1 SSHAT and CDR2 FNYEAQ (reference sequence). V was clipped by 5 bases and J by 4 bases; unmatched bases: 5. This CDR3 region has 17 residues. The CDR3 reads CASSPGLAGGPTGELFF. CDR3 coding DNA: TGTGCCAGCAGCCCAGGACTAGCGGGGGGGCCCACCGGGGAGCTGTTTTTT.

In DNA form, the CDR3 reads TGCAGCGTTGGGGGGGGCCCCAACTATGGCTACACCTTC. This translates into CSVGGGPNYGYTF. This chain joins TRBV29-1 and TRBJ1-2, with a tentative D call TRBD1 (6 bases). The CDR3 is 13 residues long. Germline V CDR1 and CDR2: SQVTM, ANQGSEA. The V and J ends lost 4 bases and 2 bases respectively, with 11 bases between them.

This sequence joins TRBV9 and TRBJ2-1; 9 bases fit TRBD2. Germline trimming cut 0 bases from V and 6 bases from J; bases unmatched to any gene: 4. CDR1 is SGDLS and CDR2 is YYNGEE in the germline V gene. The CDR3 has 15 amino acids. The CDR3: CASSVAGGGVNEQFF. CDR3 in DNA: TGTGCCAGCAGCGTAGCCGGCGGGGGGGTCAATGAGCAGTTCTTC.

V usage is TRBV12-5 and J usage is TRBJ1-1; D is ambiguous. CDR1 and CDR2 from the germline V gene are LGHNT and FRNRAP. The CDR3 length is 13 residues. V lost 3 bases and J lost 2, with 7 bases in between. The CDR3 region is CASGFDNNTEAFF. The DNA for the CDR3 is TGTGCTAGTGGTTTCGACAACAACACTGAAGCTTTCTTT.

V gene TRBV6-1 combines with J gene TRBJ1-2; D may be TRBD1 (6 bases). Per germline, CDR1 MNHNS and CDR2 SASEGT. Trimming pared 3 bases from V and 3 bases from J, leaving 11 bases between. The CDR3 consists of 14 residues. CDR3 DNA sequence: TGTGCCAGCAGTGAGAGGGGGAGCTACTATGGCTACACCTTC. It yields the protein CASSERGSYYGYTF.

The V gene is TRBV5-1, the J gene TRBJ2-1; 9 nucleotides align to TRBD1. V was clipped by 5 bases and J by 5 bases; unmatched bases: 5. The germline CDR1 and CDR2 sequences are SGHRS and YFSETQ. This CDR3 spans 14 amino acids. CDR3 DNA: TGCGCCAGCAGGGGACAGGGAACAAACAATGAGCAGTTCTTC. This gives the protein CASRGQGTNNEQFF.

The V gene is TRBV6-1, the J gene TRBJ2-3; TRBD2 matches 8 bases. The ends lost 3 bases at V and 6 bases at J; junction bases unmatched: 11. The CDR3 loop spans 16 amino acids. Germline CDR1 is MNHNS and CDR2 is SASEGT. CDR3 bases: TGTGCCAGCAGTGATCGGGCGGGGGGACTGCGGGATACGCAGTATTTT. Translating it yields CASSDRAGGLRDTQYF.

The chain has TRBV19 and TRBJ2-7; 9 nucleotides match TRBD1. Per the germline V gene, CDR1 is LNHDA and CDR2 is SQIVND (reference sequence). The V and J ends lost 6 bases and 4 bases, in that order; junction bases with no gene match: 7. The length of the CDR3 is 14 residues. As DNA, the CDR3 is TGTGCCAGTAGCCCAGGCGGGACAGGGTACGAGCAGTACTTC. Translated: CASSPGGTGYEQYF.

V usage is TRBV18 and J usage is TRBJ1-1; 7 bases line up with TRBD1. Looked up from germline, CDR1 is KGHSH and CDR2 is LQKENI. CDR3 length equals 12 residues. Losses at the gene ends were 3 bases for V and 10 bases for J; bases not matched to a gene: 5. The CDR3 coding sequence is TGTGCCAGCTCACCGACAGGGTCGCGAGCTTTCTTT. It codes for CASSPTGSRAFF. Combining the CDR3 with reference TRBV18 and TRBJ1-1 gives the whole variable domain NAGVMQNPRHLVRRRGQEARLRCSPMKGHSHVYWYRQLPEEGLKFMVYLQKENIIDESGMPKERFSAEFPKEGPSILRIQQVVRGDSAAYFCASSPTGSRAFFGQGTRLTVV.

The gene calls are TRBV19 and TRBJ2-7; maybe TRBD2 (6 bases). Trimming shortened V by 1 base and J by 2 bases, and 18 bases separated the two germline ends. CDR1 is LNHDA and CDR2 is SQIVND in the germline V gene (reference sequence). The CDR3 contains 17 residues. The CDR3 reads CASSIVGGAGTPYEQYF. The CDR3, as DNA: TGTGCCAGTAGTATAGTGGGGGGAGCAGGAACCCCCTACGAGCAGTACTTC.

The chain has TRBV7-9 and TRBJ2-7; D is possibly TRBD1 (6 bases). This CDR3 is built from 16 residues. CDR1 is SEHNR, CDR2 FQNEAQ, per germline (reference sequence). With 0 bases removed from V and 2 bases from J, the gap between germline ends came to 14 bases. The CDR3 nucleotides read TGTGCCAGCAGCTTAGCGCAAGGGACAACAACCTACGAGCAGTACTTC. It specifies CASSLAQGTTTYEQYF.

The rearrangement links TRBV11-2 to TRBJ2-1; a possible D gene is TRBD2 (6 bases). V lost 5 bases, J lost 7 bases, and 18 bases lay in between. CDR3 size: 15 residues. Per germline, CDR1 SGHAT and CDR2 FQNNGV. CDR3 amino acids: CASSAPGTPRNEQFF. The DNA of the CDR3 is TGTGCCAGCAGCGCACCCGGGACTCCTAGAAATGAGCAGTTCTTC.

The chain recombines TRBV6-5 with TRBJ1-2; TRBD1 matches at 8 bases. The germline V gene encodes CDR1 MNHEY and CDR2 SVGAGI. With 4 bases clipped from V and 4 bases from J, the junction kept 5 bases outside the gene matches. The CDR3 spans 14 residues. CDR3 in amino acids: CASSFQGAGYGYTF. The CDR3 DNA follows: TGTGCCAGCAGTTTCCAGGGGGCCGGCTATGGCTACACCTTC.

The V call is TRBV4-3, the J call TRBJ1-6; 7 bases line up with TRBD1. Germline values: CDR1 LGHNA, CDR2 YSLEER. V was clipped by 3 bases and J by 1 base; unmatched bases: 9. The CDR3 has 18 residues. This CDR3 is CASSQTLQGDSYNSPLHF. The CDR3 DNA is TGCGCCAGCAGCCAGACCCTTCAGGGGGATTCCTATAATTCACCCCTCCACTTT.

The chain recombines TRBV10-3 with TRBJ1-5; TRBD1 matches at 7 bases. V shed 11 bases, J shed 4 bases, and the junction held 8 bases outside the gene matches. CDR3 size: 13 residues. The V gene's germline CDR1 is ENHRY and CDR2 SYGVKD. The CDR3 DNA reads as TGTGCCGCACGGACAGGAGAAAATCAGCCCCAGCATTTT. Translation gives CAARTGENQPQHF.

The chain joins TRBV30 to TRBJ1-1, with no clear D. The CDR3 runs to 12 residues. Germline V gene lookup returns CDR1 GTSNPN and CDR2 SVGIG (reference sequence). V was clipped by 5 bases and J by 1 base, with 8 bases between them. CDR3 coding DNA: TGTGCCTGGCTCTACGGGAACACTGAAGCTTTCTTT. Protein product: CAWLYGNTEAFF.

This chain uses TRBV28 with TRBJ1-2; 8 bases fit TRBD1. Germline V gene lookup returns CDR1 MDHEN and CDR2 SYDVKM. Trimming removed 5 bases from V and 2 bases from J; junction bases left unmatched: 7. The length of the CDR3 is 15 residues. Here the CDR3 DNA reads TGTGCCAGCAGTCTAACGGGACAGGACAACTATGGCTACACCTTC. Its protein product is CASSLTGQDNYGYTF.

This chain uses TRBV6-5 with TRBJ2-7; 7 bases line up with TRBD1. This CDR3 is built from 15 residues. Germline loops: CDR1 MNHEY, CDR2 SVGAGI. The junction had 10 bases not matched to a gene; V was cut back by 2 bases and J by 6 bases. This CDR3 is CASSYEGQGVGEQYF. CDR3 nucleotide sequence: TGTGCCAGCAGTTACGAGGGTCAGGGGGTAGGCGAGCAGTACTTC.

The rearrangement links TRBV5-5 to TRBJ1-6, with D possibly matching TRBD1 (5 bases). V lost 3 bases and J lost 10, with 26 bases in between. CDR1 is SGHKS and CDR2 is YYEKEE in the germline V gene (reference sequence). The CDR3 spans 18 residues. This CDR3 reads CASSSTVKLRGGYSPLHF. In DNA form, the CDR3 reads TGTGCCAGCAGCTCAACTGTTAAACTTCGGGGGGGATACTCACCCCTCCACTTT.

CDR3: CASSLAGTGPTYEQYF. DNA for the CDR3: TGCGCCAGCAGCTTGGCGGGGACAGGGCCAACCTACGAGCAGTACTTC. The chain couples TRBV5-1 to TRBJ2-7, with 9 bases that match TRBD1. J was trimmed by 2 bases and V by 0 bases; bases with no gene match: 6. This CDR3 comprises 16 residues. Looked up from germline, CDR1 is SGHRS and CDR2 is YFSETQ.

This rearrangement joins TRBV10-3 to TRBJ1-1, with TRBD1 matching 8 bases. Germline V gives CDR1 ENHRY, CDR2 SYGVKD. With 5 bases clipped from V and 3 bases from J, the junction kept 5 bases outside the gene matches. This CDR3 is built from 14 residues. The CDR3 DNA reads TGTGCCATCAGTCTCCAGGGGGCTGACACTGAAGCTTTCTTT. It yields the protein CAISLQGADTEAFF.